Below, 30 T cell receptor beta chains from the same sample are listed, as sequenced in a study of cytomegalovirus exposure and HLA in healthy donors. Use of 60 Vbeta and 13 Jbeta primers characterized the PCR. Profiling relied on immunoSEQ multiplex PCR, and the TCRdb table lists in-frame clones only, not all of them. The data show approximately 120,000 clones, with just under 70% seen just once and 5.4% held by the top ten. The sequencing sample was made of PBMCs. The receptors were sampled from a woman between 70 and 85 years old in good health and CMV-seropositive.

This clone showed up just a few times. This chain links TRBV19 with TRBJ1-5; 7 bases are shared with TRBD1. CDR3 length: 15 amino acids. The germline V gene has CDR1 LNHDA and CDR2 SQIVND (reference sequence). V shed 2 bases and J 6 bases; nucleotides not matched to a gene: 7. The CDR3 region has the DNA TGTGCCAGTAGTATAATGGGGACAGACGGTCAGCCCCAGCATTTT. This gives the protein CASSIMGTDGQPQHF.

There are a few counts of this clone. The chain uses TRBV2 and TRBJ1-5, with 10 bases matching TRBD1. J gave up 2 bases and V 7 bases, and 5 bases lay outside the gene matches. Germline-derived CDR1 and CDR2 are SNHLY and FYNNEI. The CDR3 spans 15 residues. CDR3 nucleotides: TGTGCCAGCATGGGGACAGGGGTTGGCAATCAGCCCCAGCATTTT. This encodes CASMGTGVGNQPQHF. The complete variable domain, with remaining parts taken from reference TRBV2 and TRBJ1-5, reads EPEVTQTPSHQVTQMGQEVILRCVPISNHLYFYWYRQILGQKVEFLVSFYNNEISEKSEIFDDQFSVERPDGSNFTLKIRSTKLEDSAMYFCASMGTGVGNQPQHFGDGTRLSIL.

As regards this clone: One end of the junction is discordant with germline, which a read error may explain. Other nucleotide sequences from this sample produce the same CDR3. The chain recombines TRBV2 with TRBJ2-3, with 8 bases fitting TRBD1. This CDR3 is 15 amino acids long. Germline V lookup: CDR1 SNHLY, CDR2 FYNNEI. The chain's CDR3 is CASSSDRANTDTQYF. Written as DNA, the CDR3 is TGTGCCAGCAGTTCGGACAGGGCGAACACAGATACGCAGTACTTT.

This clone turned up a few times. J is TRBJ1-5 and V is TRBV7-8; tentatively, D is TRBD1 (5 bases). Trimming stripped 1 base from V and 0 bases from J, with 7 bases between. This CDR3 is built from 15 residues. Germline values: CDR1 SGHVS, CDR2 FQNEAQ. CDR3 in amino acids: CASSLEGASNQPQHF. The DNA of the CDR3 is TGTGCCAGCAGCTTAGAAGGGGCTAGCAATCAGCCCCAGCATTTT.

This clone occurred once. V and J are TRBV12-5 and TRBJ2-2; tentatively, D is TRBD2 (5 bases). The germline V gene has CDR1 LGHNT and CDR2 FRNRAP. The CDR3 loop spans 14 amino acids. V was trimmed by 3 bases and J by 6 bases, leaving 11 bases between them. CDR3 amino acids: CASGFSGFAGELFF. The CDR3 DNA reads as TGTGCTAGTGGTTTTTCGGGATTCGCCGGGGAGCTGTTTTTT.

The chain carries TRBV30 and TRBJ1-1, with D unresolved. CDR1 is GTSNPN and CDR2 is SVGIG in the germline V gene (reference sequence). The CDR3 has 13 residues. V lost 0 bases, J lost 4 bases, and 9 bases lay in between. CDR3 DNA: TGTGCCTGGAGTGTAAGTAGCCTCACTGAAGCTTTCTTT. It codes for CAWSVSSLTEAFF.

J is TRBJ2-5 and V is TRBV5-4, with D maybe TRBD1 (5 bases). Per germline, CDR1 SGHNT and CDR2 YYREEE (reference sequence). Trimming left V 3 bases short and J 5 bases short, with 17 bases between. CDR3 length: 15 residues. CDR3 amino acids: CASSSALDNAETQYF. For the CDR3, the DNA is TGTGCCAGCAGCTCGGCTTTGGACAACGCGGAGACCCAGTACTTC.

This chain connects TRBV5-1 to TRBJ1-1; no reliable D call. Per the germline V gene, CDR1 is SGHRS and CDR2 is YFSETQ. Between the trimmed V and J ends, which lost 4 bases and 1 base, there was a span of 11 bases. The CDR3 totals 14 residues. The CDR3 loop is CASSLDAGNTEAFF. The CDR3 nucleotides are TGCGCCAGCAGCCTGGACGCGGGGAACACTGAAGCTTTCTTT.

V is TRBV15 and J is TRBJ1-2; 8 nucleotides line up with TRBD1. CDR3 length equals 17 residues. The germline gives CDR1 LNHNV, CDR2 YYDKDF (reference sequence). Germline trimming cut 0 bases from V and 3 bases from J; bases unmatched to any gene: 9. The DNA for the CDR3 is TGTGCCACCAGCAGAGATTCCGCCGGACAGGGCTACTATGGCTACACCTTC. Amino acid sequence: CATSRDSAGQGYYGYTF.

This clone appeared once. J is TRBJ2-7 and V is TRBV5-1; 7 nucleotides line up with TRBD1. Germline trimming cut 0 bases from V and 1 base from J; bases unmatched to any gene: 7. The CDR3 contains 16 residues. Germline V gene data show CDR1 as SGHRS and CDR2 as YFSETQ. The CDR3 nucleotides are TGCGCCAGCAGCTTGGCCGGACAGGCCGCTTCCTACGAGCAGTACTTC. This translates into CASSLAGQAASYEQYF. Based on the CDR3 plus reference TRBV5-1 and TRBJ2-7, the full variable domain is KAGVTQTPRYLIKTRGQQVTLSCSPISGHRSVSWYQQTPGQGLQFLFEYFSETQRNKGNFPGRFSGRQFSNSRSEMNVSTLELGDSALYLCASSLAGQAASYEQYFGPGTRLTVT.

V is TRBV25-1 and J is TRBJ2-6; D perhaps matches TRBD1 (5 bases). The CDR3 contains 15 residues. Trimming took off 2 bases at V and 2 bases at J, with 7 bases between the two ends. Germline V lookup: CDR1 MGHDK, CDR2 SYGVNS. As DNA, the CDR3 is TGTGCCAGCAGTGAAGGACAACCTGGGGCCAACGTCCTGACTTTC. Translated, it gives CASSEGQPGANVLTF.

The DNA for the CDR3 is TGTGCCAGCAGCTTAAGAAATAGGAGGACCGGGACAGAGGTCTCCTACGAGCAGTACTTC. Amino acid sequence: CASSLRNRRTGTEVSYEQYF. The chain has TRBV13 and TRBJ2-7; 7 nucleotides line up with TRBD1. The CDR3 spans 20 residues. Germline CDR1 reads PRHDT; CDR2 reads FYEKMQ (reference sequence). After removal of 2 bases from V and 0 bases from J, the junction contained 19 bases not matched to a gene.

A few counts support this clone. The V gene is TRBV10-1, the J gene TRBJ1-1, with D maybe TRBD1 (6 bases). Germline V gene sequence: CDR1 WNHNN, CDR2 SYGVQD (reference sequence). The CDR3 spans 14 residues. V lost 6 bases, J lost 6 bases, and 17 bases lay in between. CDR3 in DNA: TGCGCCAGCAGCACAACAGGACAGAGGCCTGAAGCTTTCTTT. Protein product: CASSTTGQRPEAFF.

This chain connects TRBV29-1 to TRBJ2-4, with TRBD2 identical over 13 bases. V lost 6 bases to trimming and J lost 1 base; unmatched junction nucleotides: 9. The CDR3 contains 17 residues. Germline CDR1 reads SQVTM; CDR2 reads ANQGSEA. The CDR3 nucleotides are TGCAGCGTAAAAGGGACTAGCGGGGAAGGGGCCAAAAACATTCAGTACTTC. It yields the protein CSVKGTSGEGAKNIQYF.

The rearrangement uses TRBV5-1 and TRBJ1-2; D might be TRBD1 (6 bases). This CDR3 has 16 residues. Trimming stripped 3 bases from V and 2 bases from J, with 17 bases between. Looked up from germline, CDR1 is SGHRS and CDR2 is YFSETQ. The CDR3 here is CASSSRDTQFNYGYTF. The CDR3, as DNA: TGCGCCAGCAGCTCCAGGGACACCCAGTTCAACTATGGCTACACCTTC.

The rearrangement uses TRBV7-6 and TRBJ2-3; 13 bases fit TRBD2. The V gene end was trimmed by 3 bases and the J gene end by 0 bases; junction bases not matched to a gene: 6. The CDR3 contains 18 residues. Germline lookup yields CDR1 SGHVS and CDR2 FNYEAQ. CDR3 loop: CASSFPTSGGMSTDTQYF. In DNA form, the CDR3 reads TGTGCCAGCAGCTTCCCGACTAGCGGGGGGATGAGCACAGATACGCAGTATTTT.

This chain uses TRBV7-9 with TRBJ1-2, with unresolved D. The germline V and J ends were trimmed by 2 bases and 4 bases, with 11 bases remaining between them. Germline V lookup: CDR1 SEHNR, CDR2 FQNEAQ (reference sequence). The CDR3 totals 14 residues. The CDR3 spells CASSLSTPLYGYTF. The DNA of the CDR3 is TGTGCCAGCAGCTTAAGTACACCTCTCTATGGCTACACCTTC.

The chain employs TRBV19 and TRBJ1-2; TRBD1 might be the D (5 bases). V gave up 3 bases and J gave up 1 base, with 9 bases separating them. This CDR3 has 14 amino acids. Looked up from germline, CDR1 is LNHDA and CDR2 is SQIVND (reference sequence). CDR3 nucleotides: TGTGCCAGTAGTATTACAAGGGGTAACTATGGCTACACCTTC. The encoded protein is CASSITRGNYGYTF. The full variable domain, in which reference TRBV19 and TRBJ1-2 provide the parts outside the CDR3, is DGGITQSPKYLFRKEGQNVTLSCEQNLNHDAMYWYRQDPGQGLRLIYYSQIVNDFQKGDIAEGYSVSREKKESFPLTVTSAQKNPTAFYLCASSITRGNYGYTFGSGTRLTVV.

The sample holds a few counts of this clone. The chain joins TRBV5-1 to TRBJ1-5; TRBD1 matches at 8 bases. The V segment lost 0 bases and the J segment 1 base; nucleotides outside the gene matches: 9. The germline CDR1 and CDR2 sequences are SGHRS and YFSETQ. The CDR3 sequence is 18 residues long. The CDR3 nucleotides read TGCGCCAGCAGCTTGGAACCCAGGGGGCCCCTAAGCAATCAGCCCCAGCATTTT. The encoded protein is CASSLEPRGPLSNQPQHF.

In this sample, this clone turned up a few times. The chain has TRBV6-4 and TRBJ2-2; 13 positions match TRBD2. This CDR3 region has 18 residues. V was clipped by 5 bases and J by 0 bases; unmatched bases: 6. Germline CDR1 reads MRHNA; CDR2 reads SNTAGT. The CDR3 region is CASSPTSGGAANTGELFF. CDR3 DNA sequence: TGTGCCAGCAGTCCCACTAGCGGGGGGGCCGCGAACACCGGGGAGCTGTTTTTT.

The V and J genes are TRBV19 and TRBJ1-4, with 7 bases identical to TRBD1. CDR3 length equals 16 residues. Per the germline V gene, CDR1 is LNHDA and CDR2 is SQIVND (reference sequence). V dropped 6 bases and J dropped 0; count of bases not matched to a gene: 7. The CDR3 DNA reads as TGTGCCAGTAGCCTCTTAGGGACAGCAACTAATGAAAAACTGTTTTTT. Protein product: CASSLLGTATNEKLFF.

The rearrangement uses TRBV6-5 and TRBJ2-3; tentatively, D is TRBD2 (6 bases). V gave up 7 bases and J gave up 2 bases, with 10 bases separating them. Germline V lookup: CDR1 MNHEY, CDR2 SVGAGI. The length of the CDR3 is 13 residues. CDR3 sequence reads: CASTGTSTDTQYF. The DNA of the CDR3 is TGTGCCAGCACCGGGACTTCCACAGATACGCAGTATTTT.

This clone has a single count. The chain employs TRBV4-1 and TRBJ2-7, with D possibly TRBD1 on 6 matching bases. CDR3 length equals 17 residues. Germline V gives CDR1 MGHRA, CDR2 YSYEKL. V lost 1 base and J lost 9, with 25 bases in between. The CDR3: CASSQALSTGTLNGQYF. For the CDR3, the DNA is TGCGCCAGCAGCCAAGCCTTAAGTACCGGGACATTAAACGGGCAGTACTTC.

This clone was counted only a few times. The genes are TRBV15 and TRBJ2-2, with D possibly matching TRBD2 (6 bases). Germline CDR1 and CDR2: LNHNV and YYDKDF (reference sequence). The CDR3 loop spans 14 amino acids. Trimming stripped 1 base from V and 6 bases from J, with 9 bases between. CDR3 sequence: CATSRAGDPGELFF. In DNA form, the CDR3 reads TGTGCCACCAGCAGAGCGGGGGATCCCGGGGAGCTGTTTTTT.

The chain recombines TRBV4-1 with TRBJ1-2; D gene ambiguous. CDR1 and CDR2 (germline): MGHRA, YSYEKL. V dropped 5 bases and J dropped 2 bases, with 15 bases sitting between them. The CDR3 length is 15 residues. CDR3 nucleotide sequence: TGCGCCAGCAGCTGGATCTTGCGGAACAACTATGGCTACACCTTC. The encoded protein is CASSWILRNNYGYTF.

V and J are TRBV21-1 and TRBJ1-1; the D call of TRBD1 is as the table states it, not checked on the DNA. TRBV21-1 is noted as a pseudogene. This CDR3 region has 14 residues. This CDR3 reads CASSKTGMNTEAFF. The CDR3, as DNA: TGTGCCAGCAGCAAGACAGGGATGAACACTGAAGCTTTCTTT.

The CDR3 protein is CAWSLTYDDSPLHF. The CDR3 DNA is TGTGCCTGGAGTCTAACGTATGATGATTCACCCCTCCACTTT. The chain combines TRBV30 with TRBJ1-6; D uncertain. Trimming removed 2 bases at V and 8 bases at J, with 13 bases between. Germline loops: CDR1 GTSNPN, CDR2 SVGIG (reference sequence). The CDR3 sequence is 14 residues long.

This clone has just one count. This chain uses TRBV7-2 with TRBJ2-1; 10 bases are a match to TRBD2. J was trimmed by 2 bases and V by 0 bases; bases with no gene match: 4. The germline gives CDR1 SGHTA, CDR2 FQGNSA. This CDR3 spans 17 amino acids. As DNA, the CDR3 is TGTGCCAGCAGCTTAGCTCTAAGCGGGGGGGCCTACAATGAGCAGTTCTTC. Amino acids: CASSLALSGGAYNEQFF.

This clone was seen more than once but under ten times. The chain couples TRBV5-1 to TRBJ1-2, with 10 bases that match TRBD1. Germline V CDR1 and CDR2: SGHRS, YFSETQ. The CDR3 totals 13 residues. The J segment lost 6 bases and the V segment lost 4 bases, leaving 3 bases of the junction unmatched. The CDR3 bases are TGCGCCAGCAGCGCAGGACAGGGGGATGGCTACACCTTC. This codes for CASSAGQGDGYTF.

The V gene is TRBV5-8, the J gene TRBJ2-2; 12 positions match TRBD1. Per germline, CDR1 SGHTS and CDR2 YDEGEE. Germline trimming cut 4 bases from V and 3 bases from J; bases unmatched to any gene: 4. The CDR3 consists of 16 residues. CDR3 region: CASSPGQGADTGELFF. As DNA, the CDR3 is TGTGCCAGCAGCCCGGGACAGGGGGCTGACACCGGGGAGCTGTTTTTT.